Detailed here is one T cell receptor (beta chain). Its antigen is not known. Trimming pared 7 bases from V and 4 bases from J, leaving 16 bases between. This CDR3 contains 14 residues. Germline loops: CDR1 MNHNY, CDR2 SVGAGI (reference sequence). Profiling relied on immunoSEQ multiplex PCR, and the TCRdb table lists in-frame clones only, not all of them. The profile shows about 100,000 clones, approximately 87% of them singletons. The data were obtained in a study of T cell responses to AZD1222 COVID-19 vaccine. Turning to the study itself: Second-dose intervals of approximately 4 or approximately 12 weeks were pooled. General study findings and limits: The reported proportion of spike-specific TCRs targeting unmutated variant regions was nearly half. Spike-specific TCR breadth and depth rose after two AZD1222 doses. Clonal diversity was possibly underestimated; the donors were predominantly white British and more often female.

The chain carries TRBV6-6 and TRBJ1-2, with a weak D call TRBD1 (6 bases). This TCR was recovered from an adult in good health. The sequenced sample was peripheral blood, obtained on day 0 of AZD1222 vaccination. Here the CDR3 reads CASTPLQGVYGYTF. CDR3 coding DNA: TGTGCCAGCACCCCTTTACAGGGAGTCTATGGCTACACCTTC.